The next 8 T cell receptor beta chains were all read from a single sample in a study of blood T cell repertoires in COVID-19 (dated by TCRdb to 2019 to 2021). Receptors were amplified or captured by the immunoSEQ multiplex PCR assay. TCRdb carries this immuneACCESS record with in-frame sequences only. Its versions omit some clonotypes, under half of them owing to an unresolved V gene in the studies checked, with the rest unexplained. Within this sample are approximately 90,000 clones, with about 77% of them counted one time only. Clones ranked in the top ten supply roughly 6.7% of the sample. Sequences were obtained from peripheral blood. The receptors come from a man aged 65 to 85 with COVID-19, enrolled during active disease.

V is TRBV6-5 and J is TRBJ1-1; 7 bases are a match to TRBD1. The germline V gene has CDR1 MNHEY and CDR2 SVGAGI. The trim removed 4 bases at V and 6 bases at J, leaving 5 bases unmatched. This CDR3 region has 13 residues. The CDR3 nucleotides read TGTGCCAGCAGTTCTTACCAGGGGGCTGAAGCTTTCTTT. It is translated as CASSSYQGAEAFF.

The chain couples TRBV12-5 to TRBJ1-4, with a tentative D call TRBD1 (5 bases). The CDR3 is 13 residues long. Germline loops: CDR1 LGHNT, CDR2 FRNRAP. Between the trimmed V and J ends, which lost 7 bases and 8 bases, there was a span of 14 bases. The CDR3 loop is CASALIGVEKLFF. The CDR3 DNA sequence: TGTGCTAGTGCACTCATAGGGGTAGAAAAACTGTTTTTT.

The chain uses TRBV7-2 and TRBJ2-2; 9 bases agree with TRBD1. Germline CDR1 is SGHTA and CDR2 is FQGNSA. The V gene end was trimmed by 0 bases and the J gene end by 7 bases; junction bases not matched to a gene: 6. The CDR3 extends over 16 amino acids. CDR3 region: CASSLARTGVGGELFF. The CDR3 region has the DNA TGTGCCAGCAGCTTAGCCCGGACAGGGGTGGGCGGGGAGCTGTTTTTT.

The CDR3 DNA follows: TGTGCCGTGGCCCTGGGTAGTAGCGGGAGCTATGAGCAGTTCTTC. Protein: CAVALGSSGSYEQFF. The rearrangement links TRBV6-5 to TRBJ2-1, with 9 bases lining up with TRBD2. The V and J ends lost 11 bases and 8 bases, in that order; junction bases with no gene match: 16. Looked up from germline, CDR1 is MNHEY and CDR2 is SVGAGI. The CDR3 is made up of 15 amino acids.

The chain has TRBV2 and TRBJ2-7; 12 positions match TRBD2. Trimming removed 1 base from V and 3 bases from J; junction bases left unmatched: 10. The CDR3 sequence is 18 residues long. Germline V gene lookup returns CDR1 SNHLY and CDR2 FYNNEI. The CDR3 loop reads CASSEVGRLAGVIYEQYF. DNA for the CDR3: TGTGCCAGCAGTGAAGTTGGCAGACTAGCGGGAGTGATCTACGAGCAGTACTTC.

A note on this clone: At one boundary the junction diverges from the germline segment, which might be a read error. The CDR3 region is CASSSDRGRLFF. Here the CDR3 DNA reads TGTGCTAGCAGTTCGGACAGGGGGAGGTTGTTTTTT. The chain recombines TRBV7-7 with TRBJ2-2, with 10 bases identical to TRBD1. The germline V gene encodes CDR1 SSHAT and CDR2 FNYEAQ (reference sequence). CDR3 size: 12 residues.

This chain joins TRBV27 and TRBJ2-2, with a tentative D call TRBD1 (6 bases). Germline V lookup: CDR1 MNHEY, CDR2 SMNVEV (reference sequence). Trimming removed 7 bases at V and 6 bases at J, with 12 bases between. The CDR3 contains 13 residues. The CDR3 nucleotides read TGTGCCAGCAACAAAAACAGGGCCGGGGAGCTGTTTTTT. Protein product: CASNKNRAGELFF.

Only one count was recorded for this clone. J is TRBJ2-3 and V is TRBV11-3; 13 bases align to TRBD2. Germline V lookup: CDR1 SGHNT, CDR2 YENEEA. Germline trimming cut 5 bases from V and 9 bases from J; bases unmatched to any gene: 5. The CDR3 loop spans 14 amino acids. The CDR3 DNA is TGTGCCAGCAGCCTCGGACTAGCGGGAGACACGCAGTATTTT. This gives the protein CASSLGLAGDTQYF. The variable domain in full, completed from reference TRBV11-3 and TRBJ2-3, reads EAGVVQSPRYKIIEKKQPVAFWCNPISGHNTLYWYLQNLGQGPELLIRYENEEAVDDSQLPKDRFSAERLKGVDSTLKIQPAELGDSAVYLCASSLGLAGDTQYFGPGTRLTVL.